This entry concerns a single TCR beta chain. This sample stems from a study of blood T cell repertoires in COVID-19. Looking at the study overall: Some COVID-19 samples were acute and others convalescent; all came from the United States, Italy and Spain. T cells, B-cell-depleted T cells, or PBMCs supplied cDNA or gDNA.

Germline lookup yields CDR1 KGHSH and CDR2 LQKENI. The CDR3 has 16 amino acids. V dropped 3 bases and J dropped 0 bases, with 14 bases sitting between them. Original methodology: Amplification of reference gene primers provided the estimated nucleated cell counts. Here immunoSEQ multiplex PCR was the method, and the copy in TCRdb shows in-frame clones only, minus some. The D gene and trimming were derived from the DNA, and the V and J assignments and clone size from that table. The repertoire consists of 52,000 or so clones, with 65% to 90% occurring once and the leading ten covering 25% to 30%. V gene TRBV18 combines with J gene TRBJ1-1, with D tentatively TRBD1 (6 bases). Source material: peripheral blood. This TCR was sampled from a human donor in a cohort sampled during active COVID-19. The CDR3 sequence is CASSPGGGAMNTEAFF. The CDR3 DNA follows: TGTGCCAGCTCACCCGGCGGGGGGGCCATGAACACTGAAGCTTTCTTT.